The 3 T cell receptor beta chains given below trace back to one sample, sequenced in a study of early T cells in non-severe SARS-CoV-2 infection. Using its own MiXCR run on the 5' RACE reads, TCRdb lists one record per CDR3 protein. The table has about 120,000 distinct CDR3 sequences, 10% to 15% seen once. The sequencing here drew on whole blood, taken at baseline. Every receptor here comes from an adult who was a healthcare worker with PCR-confirmed SARS-CoV-2 infection or an uninfected control (not recorded which).

Ten or more counts support this clonotype. The chain combines TRBV7-6 with TRBJ1-5; tentatively, D is TRBD1 (6 bases). V was clipped by 5 bases and J by 2 bases, with 10 bases between them. There are 14 residues in the CDR3. Germline V gene sequence: CDR1 SGHVS, CDR2 FNYEAQ. The CDR3 here is CASSAGVGNQPQHF. For the CDR3, the DNA is TGTGCCAGCAGCGCAGGGGTAGGCAATCAGCCCCAGCATTTT. Filled out from reference TRBV7-6 and TRBJ1-5, the complete variable domain reads GAGVSQSPRYKVTKRGQDVALRCDPISGHVSLYWYRQALGQGPEFLTYFNYEAQQDKSGLPNDRFSAERPEGSISTLTIQRTEQRDSAMYRCASSAGVGNQPQHFGDGTRLSIL.

The CDR3 protein is CASSFFARTPYEQYF. The DNA of the CDR3 is TGTGCCAGCAGCTTCTTCGCCAGGACTCCCTACGAGCAGTACTTC. V gene TRBV5-5 combines with J gene TRBJ2-7; TRBD2 is a possible D gene (5 bases). CDR3 length: 15 residues. V was pared by 2 bases and J by 2 bases, with 14 bases between. Per germline, CDR1 SGHKS and CDR2 YYEKEE (reference sequence).

The sample holds a few counts of this clonotype. V and J are TRBV28 and TRBJ2-2; TRBD2 agrees at 11 bases. The germline gives CDR1 MDHEN, CDR2 SYDVKM. The V gene end was trimmed by 4 bases and the J gene end by 8 bases; junction bases not matched to a gene: 9. The CDR3 loop spans 16 amino acids. CDR3 in amino acids: CASSSLLAGGMGELFF. In DNA, the CDR3 is TGTGCCAGCAGTTCGTTGCTAGCGGGAGGTATGGGGGAGCTGTTTTTT.